The 14 T cell receptor beta chains below were found in one sample sequenced in a study of T-cell memory formation after mild COVID-19. TCRdb ran MiXCR on the 5' RACE reads and lists one entry per CDR3 protein. In the table there are almost 550,000 distinct CDR3 sequences, over 20% of which are singletons. The sequenced material came from PBMCs or a T cell subset sorted from them (not recorded which). The receptor source for this set is an adult woman who had mild COVID-19 (a few samples of this study predate the infection). Cell type and time point are not known.

The sample holds a few counts of this clonotype. The chain recombines TRBV19 with TRBJ2-6, with D uncertain. There are 14 residues in the CDR3. V was trimmed by 8 bases and J by 0 bases, leaving 8 bases between them. Germline CDR1 and CDR2: LNHDA and SQIVND (reference sequence). CDR3 loop: CASLPASGANVLTF. The CDR3 DNA is TGTGCCAGTCTTCCAGCCTCTGGGGCCAACGTCCTGACTTTC.

The chain carries TRBV5-1 and TRBJ1-1; D gene unclear. This CDR3 spans 15 amino acids. The V gene's germline CDR1 is SGHRS and CDR2 YFSETQ. V shed 3 bases and J shed 1 base, with 13 bases lying between them. The CDR3, as DNA: TGCGCCAGCAGCTCTGTATGGGGTAAGAACACTGAAGCTTTCTTT. Protein sequence: CASSSVWGKNTEAFF.

CDR3 in DNA: TGTGCCATCTGGCGCCAGGGCTATGGCTACACCTTC. Its translation is CAIWRQGYGYTF. This chain uses TRBV10-3 with TRBJ1-2, with D possibly matching TRBD1 (5 bases). Germline CDR1 is ENHRY and CDR2 is SYGVKD. Trimming took off 8 bases at V and 4 bases at J, with 11 bases between the two ends. This CDR3 is 12 amino acids long.

The chain links TRBV24-1 to TRBJ2-1; the match to TRBD2 covers 9 bases. The ends lost 5 bases at V and 9 bases at J; junction bases unmatched: 10. This CDR3 has 15 amino acids. Germline V gene data show CDR1 as KGHDR and CDR2 as SFDVKD. The CDR3 DNA is TGTGCCACCAGTGGGGCCTGGCGGGAGGGTAGTGAGCAGTTCTTC. It codes for CATSGAWREGSEQFF.

Only one count was recorded for this clonotype. For the CDR3, the DNA is TGTGCCAGCGCTCCACGGCGGGGGAGCTCCTACGAGCAGTACTTC. Protein product: CASAPRRGSSYEQYF. The V gene is TRBV6-2 or TRBV6-3, the J gene TRBJ2-7; TRBD2 matches 7 bases. The CDR3 totals 15 residues. CDR1 and CDR2 from the germline V gene are MNHEY and SVGEGT. The V gene end was trimmed by 8 bases and the J gene end by 0 bases; junction bases not matched to a gene: 10.

This clonotype was seen a handful of times. The chain carries TRBV7-9 and TRBJ2-7, with 9 bases matching TRBD1. With V trimmed by 5 bases and J by 6 bases, 11 bases remained unmatched. Germline values: CDR1 SEHNR, CDR2 FQNEAQ (reference sequence). The CDR3 is 15 amino acids. CDR3 nucleotide sequence: TGTGCCAGCAGCGGACCGGGACAGGGCCCTTCCGAGCAGTACTTC. This sequence encodes CASSGPGQGPSEQYF.

Only a few counts were recorded for this clonotype. The chain carries TRBV23-1 and TRBJ2-1; 8 bases line up with TRBD1. TRBV23-1 is filed as an ORF, its function uncertain. The CDR3 is made up of 20 amino acids. J lost 0 bases, V lost 2 bases, and 15 bases had no gene match. The chain's CDR3 is CASSQRSDRAGRISYNEQFF. The CDR3 nucleotides read TGCGCCAGCAGTCAAAGGTCGGACAGGGCGGGACGAATCTCCTACAATGAGCAGTTCTTC.

Only a few counts were recorded for this clonotype. This chain links TRBV24-1 with TRBJ1-4; D not certain. Germline loops: CDR1 KGHDR, CDR2 SFDVKD. V dropped 5 bases and J dropped 14 bases, with 8 bases sitting between them. The CDR3 extends over 10 amino acids. CDR3 amino acids: CATSVSGLFF. CDR3 sequence (DNA): TGTGCCACCAGTGTAAGCGGGCTGTTTTTT.

This clonotype was found a few times. V is TRBV12-3 or TRBV12-4 and J is TRBJ2-5; 11 nucleotides line up with TRBD2. CDR3 length equals 14 residues. The junction had 0 bases not matched to a gene; V was cut back by 5 bases and J by 1 base. The CDR3 spells CASSGLAGQETQYF. CDR3 bases: TGTGCCAGCAGTGGACTAGCGGGCCAAGAGACCCAGTACTTC.

This clonotype was counted only a few times. The genes are TRBV24-1 and TRBJ2-1, with 10 bases lining up with TRBD2. This CDR3 comprises 18 residues. V was clipped by 1 base and J by 7 bases; unmatched bases: 12. Germline-derived CDR1 and CDR2 are KGHDR and SFDVKD. Here the CDR3 reads CATSDFPQAGGPGNEQFF. For the CDR3, the DNA is TGTGCCACCAGTGATTTCCCCCAAGCGGGAGGGCCTGGTAATGAGCAGTTCTTC.

The chain joins TRBV6-6 to TRBJ2-7; the D is unclear. V was shortened by 11 bases and J by 0 bases, with 5 bases between the two germline ends. The germline gives CDR1 MNHNY, CDR2 SVGAGI (reference sequence). The CDR3 is made up of 10 amino acids. CDR3 residues: CALGSYEQYF. The CDR3, as DNA: TGTGCCTTAGGCTCCTACGAGCAGTACTTC.

This clonotype was recorded a few times. This chain connects TRBV7-2 to TRBJ1-4; weak D call: TRBD1 (6 bases). The V end was cut by 2 bases, the J end by 5 bases, with 9 bases between. CDR1 and CDR2 (germline): SGHTA, FQGNSA. CDR3 size: 14 residues. CDR3 DNA: TGTGCCAGCAGCTTATTAGACAGGAATGAAAAACTGTTTTTT. It yields the protein CASSLLDRNEKLFF.

This chain joins TRBV3-1 and TRBJ2-4; TRBD1 agrees at 8 bases. CDR3 length equals 14 residues. Germline trimming cut 4 bases from V and 6 bases from J; bases unmatched to any gene: 5. Germline CDR1 LGHDT, CDR2 YNNKEL (reference sequence). For the CDR3, the DNA is TGTGCCAGCAGCCCGACAGGGGAGATAAACATTCAGTACTTC. Translation: CASSPTGEINIQYF.

This clonotype was counted only a few times. The rearrangement uses TRBV7-8 and TRBJ2-3; the D is unclear. Trimming left V 1 base short and J 4 bases short, with 15 bases between. The germline V gene has CDR1 SGHVS and CDR2 FQNEAQ. The CDR3 has 16 amino acids. CDR3 residues: CASSLVSSVPSDTQYF. CDR3 coding DNA: TGTGCCAGCAGCTTAGTTTCCAGCGTCCCTTCAGATACGCAGTATTTT.